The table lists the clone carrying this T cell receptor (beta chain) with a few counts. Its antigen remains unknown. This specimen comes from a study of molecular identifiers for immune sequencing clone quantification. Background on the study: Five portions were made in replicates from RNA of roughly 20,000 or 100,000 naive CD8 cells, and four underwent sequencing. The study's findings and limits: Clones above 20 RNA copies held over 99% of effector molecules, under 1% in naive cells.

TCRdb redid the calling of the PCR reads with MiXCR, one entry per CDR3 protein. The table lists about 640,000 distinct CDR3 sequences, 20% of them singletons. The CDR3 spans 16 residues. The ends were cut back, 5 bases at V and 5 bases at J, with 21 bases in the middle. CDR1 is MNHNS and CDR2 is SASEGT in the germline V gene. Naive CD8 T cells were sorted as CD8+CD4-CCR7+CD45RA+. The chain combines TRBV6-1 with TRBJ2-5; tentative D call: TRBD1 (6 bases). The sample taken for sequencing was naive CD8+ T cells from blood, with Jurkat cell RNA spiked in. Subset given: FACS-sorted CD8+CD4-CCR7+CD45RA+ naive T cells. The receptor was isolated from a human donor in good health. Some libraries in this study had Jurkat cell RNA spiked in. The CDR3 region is CASSPSTPGDVETQYF. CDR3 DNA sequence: TGTGCCAGCAGTCCCTCCACCCCAGGGGACGTGGAGACCCAGTACTTC.